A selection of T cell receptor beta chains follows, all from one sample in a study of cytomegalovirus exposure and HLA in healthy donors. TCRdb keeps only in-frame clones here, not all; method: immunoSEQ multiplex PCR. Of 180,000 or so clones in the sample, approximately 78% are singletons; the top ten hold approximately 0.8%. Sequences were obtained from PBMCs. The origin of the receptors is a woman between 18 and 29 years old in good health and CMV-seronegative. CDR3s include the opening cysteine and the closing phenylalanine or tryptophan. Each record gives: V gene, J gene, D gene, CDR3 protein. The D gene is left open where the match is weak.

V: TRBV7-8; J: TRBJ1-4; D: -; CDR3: CASSLARVVTNEKLFF
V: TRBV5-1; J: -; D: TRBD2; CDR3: CASSKGLENYEQYF
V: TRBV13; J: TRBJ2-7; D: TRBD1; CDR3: CASSSRDRGLYEQYF
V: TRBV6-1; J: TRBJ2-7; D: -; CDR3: CASSRDRRSSYEQYF
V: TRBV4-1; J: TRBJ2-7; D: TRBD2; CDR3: CASSRGTSGSYEQYF
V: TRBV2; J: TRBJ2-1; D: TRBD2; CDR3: CASSESSGAWSEQFF
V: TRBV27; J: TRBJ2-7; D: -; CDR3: CASSLSPNYEQYF
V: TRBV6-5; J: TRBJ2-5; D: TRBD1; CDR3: CASSFHYGTDQETQYF
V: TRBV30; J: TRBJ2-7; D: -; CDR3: CAWSPPPSLYEQYF
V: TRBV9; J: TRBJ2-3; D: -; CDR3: CASSVVPGVGDTQYF
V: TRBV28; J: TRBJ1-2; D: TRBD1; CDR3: CASRWTGGRGAGYTF
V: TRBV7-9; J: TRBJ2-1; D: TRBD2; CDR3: CASSLAGGLADNEQFF
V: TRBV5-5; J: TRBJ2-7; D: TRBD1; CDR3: CASSMDRAGNEQYF
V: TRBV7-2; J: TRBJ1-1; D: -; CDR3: CASTLTANTEAFF
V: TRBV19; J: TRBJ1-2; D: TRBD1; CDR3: CASSTLQTGTGFGYTF
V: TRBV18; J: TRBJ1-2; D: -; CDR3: CASSPGTTNYGYTF
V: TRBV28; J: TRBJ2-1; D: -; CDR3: CASSNPGLGHNEQFF
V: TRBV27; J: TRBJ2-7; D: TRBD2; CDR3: CASSLTAGLAGVLSYEQYF
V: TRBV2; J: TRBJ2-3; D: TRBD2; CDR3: CASRERESADTQYF
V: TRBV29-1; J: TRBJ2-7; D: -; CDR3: CSVEGLALVPSEQYF
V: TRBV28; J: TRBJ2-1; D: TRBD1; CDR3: CASSRTGGAYNEQFF
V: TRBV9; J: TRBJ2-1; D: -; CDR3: CASSVAGSGLYNEQFF
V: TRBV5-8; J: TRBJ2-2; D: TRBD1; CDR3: CASSKGQGNTGELFF
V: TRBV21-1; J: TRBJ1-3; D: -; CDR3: CASSYKVNTIYF
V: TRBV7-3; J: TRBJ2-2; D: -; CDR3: CASSRSGTSNTGELFF
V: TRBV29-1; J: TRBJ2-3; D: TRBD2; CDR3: CSVVDLAGTDTQYF
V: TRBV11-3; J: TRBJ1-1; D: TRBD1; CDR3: CASSFDGGTATEAFF
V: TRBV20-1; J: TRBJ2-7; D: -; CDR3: CSASSRYEQYF
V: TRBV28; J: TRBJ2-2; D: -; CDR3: CASRPRLLFTGELFF
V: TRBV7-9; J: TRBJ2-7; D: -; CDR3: CASSFGLLGTPYEQYF
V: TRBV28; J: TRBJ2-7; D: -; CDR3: CASSGGRRYEQYF
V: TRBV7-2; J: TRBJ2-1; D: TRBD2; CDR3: CASSLDTLAGDLNEQFF
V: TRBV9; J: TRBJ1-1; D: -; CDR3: CASSQTQNTEAFF
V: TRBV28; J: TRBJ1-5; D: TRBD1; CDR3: CASSPLPGQSNQPQHF
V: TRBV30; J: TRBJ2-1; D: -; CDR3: CAWSTRFNEQFF
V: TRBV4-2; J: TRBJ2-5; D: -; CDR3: CASSQETGSGEETQYF
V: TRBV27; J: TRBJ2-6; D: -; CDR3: CASSSRQSSSGANVLTF
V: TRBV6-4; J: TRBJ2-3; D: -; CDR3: CASSEAAQTDTQYF